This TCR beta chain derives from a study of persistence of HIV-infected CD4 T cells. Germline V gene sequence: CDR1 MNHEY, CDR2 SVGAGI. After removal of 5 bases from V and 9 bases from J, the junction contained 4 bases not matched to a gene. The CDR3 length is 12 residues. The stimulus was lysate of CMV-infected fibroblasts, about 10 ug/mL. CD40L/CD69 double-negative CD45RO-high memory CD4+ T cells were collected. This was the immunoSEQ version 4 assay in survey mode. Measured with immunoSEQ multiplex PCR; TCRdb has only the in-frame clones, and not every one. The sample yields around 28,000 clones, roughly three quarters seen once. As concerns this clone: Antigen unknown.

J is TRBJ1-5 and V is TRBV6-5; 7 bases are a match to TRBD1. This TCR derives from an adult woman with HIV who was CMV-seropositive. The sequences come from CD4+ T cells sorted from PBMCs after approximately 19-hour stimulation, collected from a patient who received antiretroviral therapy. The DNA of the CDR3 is TGTGCCAGCAGTATCTCAGGGGGGCCCCAGCATTTT. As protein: CASSISGGPQHF.